This T cell receptor (beta chain) was sequenced for a study of CD8+ T cells in alopecia areata. This clone was recorded once. The treatment was: oral pan-JAK inhibitor, 5-10 mg twice daily. Following extraction, RNA underwent reverse transcription to cDNA, which served as the sequencing template. This table comes from immunoSEQ multiplex PCR, and its TCRdb copy is limited to in-frame clones, with some not included. The sample contains about 210,000 clones, 64% of which appear only once. The sample here was CD4+ T cells sorted from blood, taken at week 4, from a patient treated with tofacitinib. This TCR derives from a human donor with alopecia areata.

CDR3 bases: TGTGCCAGCTCACTTACCGTGATGAACACTGAAGCTTTCTTT. Its translation: CASSLTVMNTEAFF. The J gene is TRBJ1-1, the V gene TRBV18; D remains unclear. The V and J ends lost 4 bases and 0 bases respectively, with 9 bases between them. The CDR3 length is 14 residues. Germline lookup yields CDR1 KGHSH and CDR2 LQKENI.